The clone carrying this T cell receptor (beta chain) was counted at least ten times. As yet, its antigen is unknown. This entry is derived from a study of T cell repertoires in cytomegalovirus infection. Study background: Matching HLA type and CMV infection were both indicated by public TCR beta signatures.

TCRdb re-called the reads through MiXCR, storing one row per CDR3 protein. The data hold about 37,000 distinct CDR3 sequences, with roughly 54% observed a single time. The study, taken as a whole, reports: Accumulated public TCR beta family frequency recognized individuals carrying CMV together with the relevant HLA.

The CDR3 is made up of 16 amino acids. The germline V gene encodes CDR1 SGHTA and CDR2 FQGTGA. J gave up 0 bases and V 5 bases, and 4 bases lay outside the gene matches. This specimen consisted of CD8+ T cells from cultured PBMCs, obtained from culture after CMV antigen stimulation. V is TRBV7-3 and J is TRBJ2-3; 11 positions agree with TRBD2. The TCR comes from a human donor in good health (CMV status not recorded). Some clones in this sample may be carry-over from other donors' samples. CDR3 region: CASSPLAGGSTDTQYF. As DNA, the CDR3 is TGTGCCAGCAGCCCTTTAGCGGGAGGGAGCACAGATACGCAGTATTTT.